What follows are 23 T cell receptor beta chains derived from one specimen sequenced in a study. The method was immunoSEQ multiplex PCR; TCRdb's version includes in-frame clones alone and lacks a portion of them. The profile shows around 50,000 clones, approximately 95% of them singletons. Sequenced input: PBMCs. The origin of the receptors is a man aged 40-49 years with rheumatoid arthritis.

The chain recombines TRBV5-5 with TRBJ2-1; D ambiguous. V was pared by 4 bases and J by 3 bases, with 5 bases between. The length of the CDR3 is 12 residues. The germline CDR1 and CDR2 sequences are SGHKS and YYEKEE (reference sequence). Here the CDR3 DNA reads TGTGCCAGCAGCCTGGACTACAATGAGCAGTTCTTC. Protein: CASSLDYNEQFF.

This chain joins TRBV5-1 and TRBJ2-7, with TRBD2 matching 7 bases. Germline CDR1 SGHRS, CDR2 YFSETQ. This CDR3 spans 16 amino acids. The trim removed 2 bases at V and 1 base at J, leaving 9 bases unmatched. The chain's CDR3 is CASSFSGTTFSYEQYF. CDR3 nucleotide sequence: TGCGCCAGCAGCTTTTCCGGGACTACCTTTTCCTACGAGCAGTACTTC. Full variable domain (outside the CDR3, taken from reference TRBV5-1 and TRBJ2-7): KAGVTQTPRYLIKTRGQQVTLSCSPISGHRSVSWYQQTPGQGLQFLFEYFSETQRNKGNFPGRFSGRQFSNSRSEMNVSTLELGDSALYLCASSFSGTTFSYEQYFGPGTRLTVT.

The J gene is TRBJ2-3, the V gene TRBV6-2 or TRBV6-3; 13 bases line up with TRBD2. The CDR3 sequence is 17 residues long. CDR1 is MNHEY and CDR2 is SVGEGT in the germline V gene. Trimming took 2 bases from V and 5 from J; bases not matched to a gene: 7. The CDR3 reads CASSYELAGGAGDTQYF. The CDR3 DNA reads TGTGCCAGCAGTTACGAACTAGCGGGGGGGGCCGGAGATACGCAGTATTTT.

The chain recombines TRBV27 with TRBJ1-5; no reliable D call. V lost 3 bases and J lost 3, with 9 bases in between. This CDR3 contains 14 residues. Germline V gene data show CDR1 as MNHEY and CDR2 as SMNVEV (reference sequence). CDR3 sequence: CASSFRGFNQPQHF. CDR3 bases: TGTGCCAGCAGTTTCCGCGGTTTCAATCAGCCCCAGCATTTT.

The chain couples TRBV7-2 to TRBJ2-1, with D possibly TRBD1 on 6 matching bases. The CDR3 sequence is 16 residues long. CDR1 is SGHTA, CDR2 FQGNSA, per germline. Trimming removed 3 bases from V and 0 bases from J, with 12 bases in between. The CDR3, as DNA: TGTGCCAGCAGCTTTCAACGAGGGGGCTCCTACAATGAGCAGTTCTTC. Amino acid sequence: CASSFQRGGSYNEQFF.

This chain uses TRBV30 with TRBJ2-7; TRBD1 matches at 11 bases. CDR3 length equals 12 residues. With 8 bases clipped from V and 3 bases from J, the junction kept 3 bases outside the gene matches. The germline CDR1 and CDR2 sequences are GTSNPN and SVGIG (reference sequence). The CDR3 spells CARGTGGYEQYF. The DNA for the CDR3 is TGTGCCCGAGGGACAGGGGGCTACGAGCAGTACTTC. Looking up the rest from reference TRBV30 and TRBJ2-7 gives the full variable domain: SQTIHQWPATLVQPVGSPLSLECTVEGTSNPNLYWYRQAAGRGLQLLFYSVGIGQISSEVPQNLSASRPQDRQFILSSKKLLLSDSGFYLCARGTGGYEQYFGPGTRLTVT.

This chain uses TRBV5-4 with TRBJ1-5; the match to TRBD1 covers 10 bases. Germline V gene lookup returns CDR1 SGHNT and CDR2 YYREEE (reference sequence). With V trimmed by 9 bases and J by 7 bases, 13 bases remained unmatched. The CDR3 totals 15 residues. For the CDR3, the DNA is TGTGCCACGACCCAGACAGGGGGCTCGAGACAGCCCCAGCATTTT. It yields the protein CATTQTGGSRQPQHF. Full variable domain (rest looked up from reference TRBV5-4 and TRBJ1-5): ETGVTQSPTHLIKTRGQQVTLRCSSQSGHNTVSWYQQALGQGPQFIFQYYREEENGRGNFPPRFSGLQFPNYSSELNVNALELDDSALYLCATTQTGGSRQPQHFGDGTRLSIL.

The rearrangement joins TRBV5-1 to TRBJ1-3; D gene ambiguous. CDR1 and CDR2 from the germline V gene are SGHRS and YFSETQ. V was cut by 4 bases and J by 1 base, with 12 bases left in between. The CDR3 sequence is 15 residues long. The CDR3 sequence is CASSPPEGSGNTIYF. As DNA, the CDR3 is TGCGCCAGCAGCCCCCCGGAGGGTTCTGGAAACACCATATATTTT.

The chain's CDR3 is CASSLESPFVRDGNTIYF. CDR3 sequence (DNA): TGTGCCAGCAGCTTAGAATCCCCCTTCGTACGGGATGGAAACACCATATATTTT. The chain uses TRBV7-2 and TRBJ1-3; D call uncertain. The CDR3 consists of 18 residues. V lost 1 base to trimming and J lost 3 bases, with 19 bases between them. Germline V gene lookup returns CDR1 SGHTA and CDR2 FQGNSA.

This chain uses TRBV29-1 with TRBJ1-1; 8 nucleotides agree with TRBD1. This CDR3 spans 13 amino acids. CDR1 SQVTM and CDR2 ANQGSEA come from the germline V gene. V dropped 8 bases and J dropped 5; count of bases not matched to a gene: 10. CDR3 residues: CSTKQGGGTEAFF. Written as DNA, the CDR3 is TGCAGCACCAAACAGGGGGGAGGGACTGAAGCTTTCTTT.

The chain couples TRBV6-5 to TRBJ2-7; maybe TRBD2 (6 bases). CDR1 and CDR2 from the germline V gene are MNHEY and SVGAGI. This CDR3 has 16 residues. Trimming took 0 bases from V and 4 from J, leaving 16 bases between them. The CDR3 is CASSYSIPLAEYEQYF. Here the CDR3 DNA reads TGTGCCAGCAGTTACTCGATCCCATTAGCGGAGTACGAGCAGTACTTC.

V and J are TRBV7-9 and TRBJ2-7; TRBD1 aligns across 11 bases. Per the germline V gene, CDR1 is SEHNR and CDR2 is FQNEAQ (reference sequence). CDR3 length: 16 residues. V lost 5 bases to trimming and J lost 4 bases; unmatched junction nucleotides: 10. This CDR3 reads CASSLMTGTGGYEQYF. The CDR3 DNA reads TGTGCCAGCAGCCTAATGACCGGGACAGGGGGTTACGAGCAGTACTTC.

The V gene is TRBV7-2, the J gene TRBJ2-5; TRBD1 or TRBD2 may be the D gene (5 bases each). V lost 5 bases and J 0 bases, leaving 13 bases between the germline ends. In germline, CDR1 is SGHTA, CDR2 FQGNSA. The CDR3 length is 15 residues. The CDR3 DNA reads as TGTGCCAGCAGCCCAGGGACCATACACCAAGAGACCCAGTACTTC. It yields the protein CASSPGTIHQETQYF.

CDR3 region: CASSYEGDSYEQYF. The CDR3, as DNA: TGTGCCAGCAGTTACGAAGGGGACTCCTACGAGCAGTACTTC. The chain is built from TRBV6-5 and TRBJ2-7, with a tentative D call TRBD1 (5 bases). The CDR3 runs to 14 residues. Germline CDR1 is MNHEY and CDR2 is SVGAGI. Deletions cut 2 bases from V and 0 bases from J, with 8 bases between.

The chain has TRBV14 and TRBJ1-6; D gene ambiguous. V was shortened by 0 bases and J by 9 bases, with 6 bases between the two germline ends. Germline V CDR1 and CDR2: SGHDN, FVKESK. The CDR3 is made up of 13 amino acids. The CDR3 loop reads CASSQEWVSPLHF. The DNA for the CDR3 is TGTGCCAGCAGCCAAGAGTGGGTTTCACCCCTCCACTTT.

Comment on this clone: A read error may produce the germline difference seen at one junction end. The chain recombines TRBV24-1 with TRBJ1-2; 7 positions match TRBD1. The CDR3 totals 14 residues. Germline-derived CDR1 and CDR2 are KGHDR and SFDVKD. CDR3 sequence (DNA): TGTGCCACCAGTGATGCGGGACAGAACTTTGGCTACACCTTC. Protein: CATSDAGQNFGYTF.

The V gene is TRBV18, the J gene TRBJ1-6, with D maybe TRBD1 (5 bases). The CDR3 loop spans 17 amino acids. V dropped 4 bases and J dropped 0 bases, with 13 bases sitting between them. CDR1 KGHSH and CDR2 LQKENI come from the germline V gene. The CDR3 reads CASSRTPGTSYNSPLHF. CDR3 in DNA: TGTGCCAGCTCACGCACCCCCGGGACCTCCTATAATTCACCCCTCCACTTT.

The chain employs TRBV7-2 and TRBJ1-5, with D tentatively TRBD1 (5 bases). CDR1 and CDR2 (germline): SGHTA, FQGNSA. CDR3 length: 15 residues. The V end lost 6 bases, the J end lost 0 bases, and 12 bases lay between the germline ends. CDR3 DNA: TGTGCCAGCAGTTGGGGGGACCCTAGCAATCAGCCCCAGCATTTT. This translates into CASSWGDPSNQPQHF.

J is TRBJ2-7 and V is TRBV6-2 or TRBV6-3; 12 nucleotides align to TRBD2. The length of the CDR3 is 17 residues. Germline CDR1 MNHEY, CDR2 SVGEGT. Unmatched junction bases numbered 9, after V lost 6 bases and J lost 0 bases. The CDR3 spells CASSLGLAGRLSYEQYF. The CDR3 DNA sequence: TGTGCCAGCAGCCTCGGACTAGCGGGAAGACTCTCCTACGAGCAGTACTTC.

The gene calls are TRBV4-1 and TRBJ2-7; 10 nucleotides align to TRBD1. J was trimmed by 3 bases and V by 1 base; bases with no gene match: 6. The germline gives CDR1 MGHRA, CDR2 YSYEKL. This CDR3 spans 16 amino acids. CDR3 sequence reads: CASSQAPGQGHYEQYF. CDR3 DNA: TGCGCCAGCAGCCAAGCCCCGGGACAGGGGCACTACGAGCAGTACTTC.

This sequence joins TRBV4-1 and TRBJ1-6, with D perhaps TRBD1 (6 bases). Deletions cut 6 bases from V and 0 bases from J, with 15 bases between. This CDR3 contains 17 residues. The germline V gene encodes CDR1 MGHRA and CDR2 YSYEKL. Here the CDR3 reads CASSPDRTISYNSPLHF. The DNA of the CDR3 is TGCGCCAGCAGTCCCGACAGGACGATCTCCTATAATTCACCCCTCCACTTT.

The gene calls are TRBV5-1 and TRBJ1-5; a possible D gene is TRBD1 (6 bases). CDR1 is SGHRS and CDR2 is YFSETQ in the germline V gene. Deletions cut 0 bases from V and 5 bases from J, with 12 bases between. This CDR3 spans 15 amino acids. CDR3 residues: CASSLEGVGHQPQHF. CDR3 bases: TGCGCCAGCAGCTTGGAGGGGGTTGGTCATCAGCCCCAGCATTTT.

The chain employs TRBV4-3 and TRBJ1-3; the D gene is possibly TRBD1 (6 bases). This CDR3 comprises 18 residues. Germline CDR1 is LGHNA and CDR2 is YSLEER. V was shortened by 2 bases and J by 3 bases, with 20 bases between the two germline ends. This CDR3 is CASSQKWETGTDGNTIYF. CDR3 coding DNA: TGCGCCAGCAGCCAAAAATGGGAAACAGGGACGGATGGAAACACCATATATTTT.